A selection of T cell receptor beta chains follows, all from one sample in a study of cytomegalovirus exposure and HLA in healthy donors. Using immunoSEQ multiplex PCR, the repertoire was profiled, and TCRdb retains in-frame clones only, with some absent. The table has some 180,000 clones, about 77% seen once. The sequencing sample was made of PBMCs. The receptors were gathered from a woman in her 30s in good health and CMV-seronegative. Both conserved end residues are part of each CDR3. D genes are given only for firm matches. Rows give clone size only sometimes, using once, few, many, or a class for an expanded clone.

TRBD1 NA TRBJ2-1 TRBV29-1 TGCAGCGTTGAGGGTGTCAGGGGGCCTAGCTCCTACAATGAGCAGTTCTTC CSVEGVRGPSSYNEQFF
TRBD2 NA TRBJ2-1 TRBV2 TGTGCCAGCAGCAGTCCAGCGGGGTACAATGAGCAGTTCTTC CASSSPAGYNEQFF
NA once TRBJ1-3 TRBV19 TGTGCCAGTAGTATTACGGCTCGGGGAGACTCTGGAAACACCATATATTTT CASSITARGDSGNTIYF
TRBD1 NA TRBJ2-7 TRBV30 TGTGCCTCGACGCCCGGAACAGGGGGTCGAGTCTACGAGCAGTACTTC CASTPGTGGRVYEQYF
NA NA TRBJ2-7 TRBV28 TGTGCCAGCAGTTCCAGGGGTCCCTACGAGCAGTACTTC CASSSRGPYEQYF
NA NA TRBJ1-1 TRBV7-3 TGTGCCAGCAGCTCGCACCCTGGGGAGGGGACTGAAGCTTTCTTT CASSSHPGEGTEAFF
NA NA TRBJ1-5 TRBV30 TGTGCCTGGAGTCCCCAGGGCGAGGGCAATCAGCCCCAGCATTTT CAWSPQGEGNQPQHF
NA NA TRBJ2-1 TRBV20-1 TGCAGTGCTTACTCGCCTAATGAGCAGTTCTTC CSAYSPNEQFF
NA once TRBJ1-2 TRBV6-5 TGTGCCAGCAGTCCCCCAGGGGTTCAGGGCTACACCTTC CASSPPGVQGYTF
NA few TRBJ2-7 TRBV28 TGTGCCAGCAGTGACACTCATGCCCTGCAGTACTTC CASSDTHALQYF
NA NA TRBJ1-5 TRBV5-5 TGTGCCAGCAGCTCCCTTAAAGGGGTCGACCAGCCCCAGCATTTT CASSSLKGVDQPQHF
TRBD1 NA TRBJ2-2 TRBV29-1 TGCAGCGTTGAAGAGACCGACAGGGGTAACACCGGGGAGCTGTTTTTT CSVEETDRGNTGELFF
NA NA TRBJ2-7 TRBV11-2 TGTGCCAGCAGCTTTCGGTACGAGCAGTACTTC CASSFRYEQYF
NA few TRBJ1-5 TRBV25-1 TGTGCCAGCAGTGACGACTTAAATCAGCCCCAGCATTTT CASSDDLNQPQHF
NA NA TRBJ1-2 TRBV6-5 TGTGCCAGCAGAGAGACAGGCACCTATGGCTACACCTTC CASRETGTYGYTF
TRBD1 NA TRBJ2-2 TRBV14 TGTGCCAGCAGCCAGGGTGCTGCAGGGGGCGACACCGGGGAGCTGTTTTTT CASSQGAAGGDTGELFF
NA once TRBJ1-5 TRBV30 TGTGCCTGGAGTGTAAACAGCATGGATCAGCCCCAGCATTTT CAWSVNSMDQPQHF
NA NA TRBJ1-1 TRBV6-1 TGTGCCAGCAGTCTACGGACAGATGAAGGCACTGAAGCTTTCTTT CASSLRTDEGTEAFF
NA few TRBJ2-7 TRBV5-4 TGTGCCAGCAGCCCCCCAGGGGCCTACGAGCAGTACTTC CASSPPGAYEQYF
NA NA TRBJ2-7 TRBV5-1 TGCGCCAGCAGCTTGAACAGTCCGTCGGGGTACGAGCAGTACTTC CASSLNSPSGYEQYF
TRBD2 NA TRBJ2-1 TRBV7-9 TGTGCCAGCAGCGGAGAGGGACTAGCGGGAACAAATGAGCAGTTCTTC CASSGEGLAGTNEQFF
NA NA TRBJ2-1 TRBV5-4 TGTGCCAGCGGAGGGGGGGCCGGGACGCACCCCGAGCAGTTCTTC CASGGGAGTHPEQFF
NA NA TRBJ2-7 TRBV2 TGTGCCAGCAGGGACACCACCTACGAGCAGTACTTC CASRDTTYEQYF
TRBD1 once TRBJ2-3 TRBV5-1 TGCGCCAGCAGCCTAGGACAGGTAGGAAAAGATACGCAGTATTTT CASSLGQVGKDTQYF
NA NA TRBJ1-1 TRBV27 TGTGCCAGCAGTTCAACAGGTTGGGGCACTGAAGCTTTCTTT CASSSTGWGTEAFF